The 20 T cell receptor beta chains given below trace back to one sample, sequenced in a study of graft-versus-host responses after intestinal transplantation. These receptors' antigens are unknown. Profiling relied on immunoSEQ multiplex PCR, and the TCRdb table lists in-frame clones only, not all of them. The data contain around 69,000 clones, around 87% of them singletons. The material was unstimulated CD8+ T cells sorted from spleen or lymph node cells, obtained before transplant. The receptors were sampled from a human donor who was the organ donor for an intestinal transplant.

The CDR3 loop reads CASSPALHGGYGYTF. DNA for the CDR3: TGTGCCAGCTCACCAGCTTTACACGGGGGCTATGGCTACACCTTC. The rearrangement uses TRBV18 and TRBJ1-2; possible D gene TRBD1, 5 bases. CDR1 is KGHSH and CDR2 is LQKENI in the germline V gene. CDR3 length: 15 residues. With 2 bases removed from V and 4 bases from J, the gap between germline ends came to 14 bases.

V and J are TRBV28 and TRBJ2-5, with 11 bases matching TRBD2. The CDR3 loop spans 18 amino acids. CDR1 is MDHEN and CDR2 is SYDVKM in the germline V gene. After removal of 5 bases from V and 5 bases from J, the junction contained 16 bases not matched to a gene. Written as DNA, the CDR3 is TGTGCCAGCAGTCCGACTAGCGGGGAACTAGGTGTTGCCGAGACCCAGTACTTC. It is translated as CASSPTSGELGVAETQYF.

The chain recombines TRBV6-5 with TRBJ2-2, with D perhaps matching TRBD1 (6 bases). CDR3 length equals 16 residues. The V gene's germline CDR1 is MNHEY and CDR2 SVGAGI. V lost 4 bases to trimming and J lost 6 bases, with 18 bases between them. CDR3 sequence (DNA): TGTGCCAGCAGTTTCTCCCCTCAGGGGTGGGCCGGGGAGCTGTTTTTT. It codes for CASSFSPQGWAGELFF.

The CDR3 protein is CASSFTADSYEQYV. The CDR3 coding sequence is TGTGCCAGCAGTTTCACCGCGGACAGCTACGAGCAGTACGTC. The chain uses TRBV27 and TRBJ2-7; TRBD1 is a possible D gene (6 bases). This CDR3 has 14 residues. With 3 bases removed from V and 3 bases from J, the gap between germline ends came to 12 bases. Per germline, CDR1 MNHEY and CDR2 SMNVEV (reference sequence).

Comment on this clone: One junction end does not reproduce the germline sequence, and a read error may be involved. V gene TRBV7-7 combines with J gene TRBJ2-5; 8 bases are shared with TRBD2. Per germline, CDR1 SSHAT and CDR2 FNYEAQ (reference sequence). This CDR3 contains 14 residues. CDR3 sequence (DNA): TGTGCTAGCAGCTGGCGGGGGGCCGGGGAGACCCAGTACTTC. Protein: CASSWRGAGETQYF.

The chain joins TRBV4-1 to TRBJ2-5; the match to TRBD2 covers 7 bases. This CDR3 comprises 12 residues. V dropped 7 bases and J dropped 2; count of bases not matched to a gene: 1. The germline V gene has CDR1 MGHRA and CDR2 YSYEKL. This chain's CDR3 is CASMGGQETQYF. The DNA of the CDR3 is TGCGCCAGCATGGGGGGGCAAGAGACCCAGTACTTC.

V and J are TRBV5-1 and TRBJ2-5; D is perhaps TRBD1 (5 bases). From germline, CDR1 is SGHRS and CDR2 YFSETQ. The CDR3 sequence is 15 residues long. Trimming stripped 0 bases from V and 1 base from J, with 10 bases between. CDR3 bases: TGCGCCAGCAGCTTGGAGAACAGGCTCCAAGAGACCCAGTACTTC. This codes for CASSLENRLQETQYF.

CDR3 sequence reads: CASSAGRGSYEQYV. Here the CDR3 DNA reads TGTGCCAGCAGTGCGGGGCGGGGGTCTTACGAGCAGTACGTC. V gene TRBV2 combines with J gene TRBJ2-7; 7 bases map to TRBD2. Germline-derived CDR1 and CDR2 are SNHLY and FYNNEI. CDR3 length equals 14 residues. Trimming removed 4 bases from V and 4 bases from J; junction bases left unmatched: 7.

The chain recombines TRBV7-8 with TRBJ1-2, with 9 bases that match TRBD1. The V gene's germline CDR1 is SGHVS and CDR2 FQNEAQ. J gave up 4 bases and V 2 bases, and 2 bases lay outside the gene matches. CDR3 length: 14 amino acids. Written as DNA, the CDR3 is TGTGCCAGCAGCTTAAGGACAGGGGTCTATGGCTACACCTTC. It specifies CASSLRTGVYGYTF. The full variable domain, completed using reference TRBV7-8 and TRBJ1-2, is GAGVSQSPRYKVAKRGQDVALRCDPISGHVSLFWYQQALGQGPEFLTYFQNEAQLDKSGLPSDRFFAERPEGSVSTLKIQRTQQEDSAVYLCASSLRTGVYGYTFGSGTRLTVV.

The V and J genes are TRBV7-9 and TRBJ2-7, with D possibly being TRBD2 (7 bases). Germline CDR1 SEHNR, CDR2 FQNEAQ (reference sequence). Trimming took off 7 bases at V and 0 bases at J, with 10 bases between the two ends. The CDR3 spans 13 residues. CDR3 sequence (DNA): TGTGCCAGCACAGGGGAGGGCTCCTACGAGCAGTACGTC. This sequence encodes CASTGEGSYEQYV.

The chain couples TRBV19 to TRBJ1-2, with 9 bases fitting TRBD1. The CDR3 is 16 amino acids. V was clipped by 10 bases and J by 4 bases; unmatched bases: 16. The germline V gene encodes CDR1 LNHDA and CDR2 SQIVND (reference sequence). CDR3 loop: CATGRDRATSPYGYTF. CDR3 coding DNA: TGTGCCACTGGCCGGGACAGGGCTACGAGTCCCTATGGCTACACCTTC. Based on the CDR3 plus reference TRBV19 and TRBJ1-2, the full variable domain is DGGITQSPKYLFRKEGQNVTLSCEQNLNHDAMYWYRQDPGQGLRLIYYSQIVNDFQKGDIAEGYSVSREKKESFPLTVTSAQKNPTAFYLCATGRDRATSPYGYTFGSGTRLTVV.

The J gene is TRBJ2-7, the V gene TRBV28; TRBD1 agrees at 12 bases. This CDR3 contains 15 residues. Germline V gene data show CDR1 as MDHEN and CDR2 as SYDVKM. The V and J ends lost 5 bases and 4 bases, in that order; junction bases with no gene match: 6. This chain's CDR3 is CASSRGDRGRYEQYV. CDR3 in DNA: TGTGCCAGCAGTCGTGGGGACAGGGGGCGGTACGAGCAGTACGTC.

The chain is built from TRBV7-9 and TRBJ1-1, with D unresolved. This CDR3 has 12 amino acids. Deletions cut 6 bases from V and 4 bases from J, with 9 bases between. Germline V gene sequence: CDR1 SEHNR, CDR2 FQNEAQ (reference sequence). CDR3 residues: CASSDESTEAFF. DNA for the CDR3: TGTGCCAGCAGTGATGAGAGCACTGAAGCTTTCTTT. Using reference TRBV7-9 and TRBJ1-1 for the parts outside the CDR3, the full variable domain is DTGVSQNPRHKITKRGQNVTFRCDPISEHNRLYWYRQTLGQGPEFLTYFQNEAQLEKSRLLSDRFSAERPKGSFSTLEIQRTEQGDSAMYLCASSDESTEAFFGQGTRLTVV.

CDR3 loop: CASSSGTGGYGYTF. The CDR3 DNA follows: TGTGCCAGCAGCTCAGGGACAGGGGGATATGGCTACACCTTC. J is TRBJ1-2 and V is TRBV9; 11 positions agree with TRBD1. CDR1 is SGDLS, CDR2 YYNGEE, per germline. Trimming at V came to 4 bases and at J to 5 bases, leaving 4 bases not matched to a gene. The CDR3 extends over 14 amino acids. The whole variable domain, filled in from reference TRBV9 and TRBJ1-2, reads DSGVTQTPKHLITATGQRVTLRCSPRSGDLSVYWYQQSLDQGLQFLIQYYNGEERAKGNILERFSAQQFPDLHSELNLSSLELGDSALYFCASSSGTGGYGYTFGSGTRLTVV.

The chain carries TRBV28 and TRBJ1-3; 8 nucleotides agree with TRBD1. The CDR3 loop spans 17 amino acids. The V gene's germline CDR1 is MDHEN and CDR2 SYDVKM. V shed 3 bases and J 1 base; nucleotides not matched to a gene: 8. CDR3 in DNA: TGTGCCAGCAGTTTTAACCCAGGGGGCGTTTCTGGAAACACCATATATTTT. Translated, it gives CASSFNPGGVSGNTIYF.

The chain links TRBV4-2 to TRBJ2-3, with 11 bases lining up with TRBD2. Germline V lookup: CDR1 LGHNA, CDR2 YNFKEQ. J was trimmed by 3 bases and V by 3 bases; bases with no gene match: 5. The CDR3 has 16 amino acids. CDR3 sequence (DNA): TGTGCCAGCAGCCAGACTAGCGGGGAACGGACAGATACGCAGTATTTT. Encoded protein: CASSQTSGERTDTQYF.

The V and J genes are TRBV5-6 and TRBJ2-6; no reliable D call. The CDR3 is made up of 15 amino acids. Between the trimmed V and J ends, which lost 0 bases and 0 bases, there was a span of 4 bases. Looked up from germline, CDR1 is SGHDT and CDR2 is YYEEEE. The CDR3 protein is CASSLGSSGANVLTF. In DNA, the CDR3 is TGTGCCAGCAGCTTGGGCAGCTCTGGGGCCAACGTCCTGACTTTC. Full variable domain (remainder filled in from reference TRBV5-6 and TRBJ2-6): DAGVTQSPTHLIKTRGQQVTLRCSPKSGHDTVSWYQQALGQGPQFIFQYYEEEERQRGNFPDRFSGHQFPNYSSELNVNALLLGDSALYLCASSLGSSGANVLTFGAGSRLTVL.

The gene calls are TRBV27 and TRBJ2-1, with TRBD1 as a possible D gene (5 bases). The length of the CDR3 is 14 residues. V was clipped by 6 bases and J by 1 base, with 10 bases between them. CDR1 and CDR2 (germline): MNHEY, SMNVEV (reference sequence). CDR3 DNA sequence: TGTGCCAGCAGCTCCAGGGAATCCTACAATGAGCAGTTCTTC. Its translation is CASSSRESYNEQFF.

The chain uses TRBV6-5 and TRBJ2-5; TRBD1 is a possible D gene (6 bases). Trimming shortened V by 2 bases and J by 7 bases, and 14 bases separated the two germline ends. Germline V gene sequence: CDR1 MNHEY, CDR2 SVGAGI. The CDR3 length is 14 residues. Written as DNA, the CDR3 is TGTGCCAGCAGTTACGGGGGCACCGAGGGGACCCAGTACTTC. Amino acid sequence: CASSYGGTEGTQYF.

V usage is TRBV14 and J usage is TRBJ1-2; D is undetermined. Germline V gene lookup returns CDR1 SGHDN and CDR2 FVKESK. V dropped 4 bases and J dropped 5 bases, with 11 bases sitting between them. The CDR3 extends over 13 amino acids. Written as DNA, the CDR3 is TGTGCCAGCAGCCTTGGGCTTTTATATGGCTACACCTTC. Its protein is CASSLGLLYGYTF.